This TCR beta chain originates from a study of OX40 agonist ivuxolimab in advanced cancers. Method: immunoSEQ multiplex PCR; TCRdb's copy keeps in-frame clones and lacks some. The sample carries approximately 35,000 clones, about nine tenths recorded once. With baseline, cycle 4 day 1, and cycle 7 day 1 as timepoints, blood was sampled. This sequence originates from an adult with an advanced solid tumor such as melanoma, head and neck, liver or kidney cancer. The source material was CD4+ or CD8+ T cells sorted from blood, sampled in a trial of the OX40 agonist ivuxolimab.

CDR3 in DNA: TGTGCCAGCAGCACCGGGACTAGTAGCCTGTACCAAGAGACCCAGTACTTC. It specifies CASSTGTSSLYQETQYF. The chain combines TRBV14 with TRBJ2-5; 8 nucleotides align to TRBD2. The V and J ends lost 5 bases and 0 bases, in that order; junction bases with no gene match: 11. Germline V gene sequence: CDR1 SGHDN, CDR2 FVKESK. CDR3 length: 17 amino acids.